A selection of T cell receptor beta chains follows, all from one sample in a study of T cells in Graves' hyperthyroidism and ophthalmopathy. Via MiXCR, TCRdb re-called the multiplex PCR reads, giving one row per CDR3 protein. This table holds around 690,000 distinct CDR3 sequences, roughly 20% found once. Material for sequencing was blood. The receptors derive from a man aged 30 to 39 with Graves' ophthalmopathy. Both conserved end residues are part of each CDR3. Fields, in order: V gene, J gene, D gene, clone size, CDR3 protein, CDR3 DNA. D genes are given only for firm matches. Size tells how often a clone was seen (once, few, many) or the class of an expanded clone, and some rows leave it out.

TRBV27	TRBJ1-1	-	few	CASRWGRRTEAFF	TGTGCCAGCCGATGGGGCAGAAGGACTGAAGCTTTCTTT
TRBV4-1	TRBJ2-2	-	few	CASSQETLRDGELFF	TGCGCCAGCAGCCAAGAAACGCTTAGGGACGGGGAGCTGTTTTTT
TRBV20-1	TRBJ2-1	TRBD2	-	CSAIGTSGMHEQFF	TGCAGTGCTATAGGGACTAGCGGGATGCATGAGCAGTTCTTC
TRBV20-1	TRBJ2-3	-	-	CSAGEGGDTQYF	TGCAGTGCCGGAGAGGGCGGAGATACGCAGTATTTT
TRBV2	TRBJ2-5	-	few	CASSTQRTTETQYF	TGTGCCAGCAGTACGCAACGGACAACTGAGACCCAGTACTTC
TRBV5-6	TRBJ2-7	-	few	CASSLMGQYEQYF	TGTGCCAGCAGCTTGATGGGACAATACGAGCAGTACTTC
TRBV11-2	TRBJ2-3	-	many	CASSLRLQGTDTQYF	TGTGCCAGCAGCTTACGACTCCAGGGTACAGATACGCAGTATTTT
TRBV6-2/TRBV6-3	TRBJ2-2	-	few	CASSYAAGRIAANTGELFF	TGTGCCAGCAGTTACGCGGCAGGGAGGATAGCGGCAAACACCGGGGAGCTGTTTTTT
TRBV20-1	TRBJ2-1	TRBD2	few	CSARAGTSGIGTYNEQFF	TGCAGTGCTAGAGCTGGGACTAGCGGGATCGGTACCTACAATGAGCAGTTCTTC
TRBV5-8	TRBJ2-5	-	many	CASSFQRVLQETQYF	TGTGCCAGCAGCTTCCAGCGGGTCCTCCAAGAGACCCAGTACTTC
TRBV5-4	TRBJ2-2	-	-	CAFQDVSSTGELFF	TGTGCCTTTCAGGACGTTAGTAGCACCGGGGAGCTGTTTTTT
TRBV7-2	TRBJ2-7	TRBD2	many	CASSLEVLAGGSEQYF	TGTGCCAGCAGCTTAGAAGTTCTAGCGGGAGGTTCCGAGCAGTACTTC
TRBV19	TRBJ2-1	-	-	CASSRGTDGGEQFF	TGTGCCAGTAGTAGAGGGACGGACGGGGGCGAGCAGTTCTTC
TRBV13	TRBJ2-7	TRBD2	many	CASSSGLAGGHEQYF	TGTGCCAGCAGCTCGGGACTAGCGGGAGGACACGAGCAGTACTTC
TRBV10-3	TRBJ1-6	TRBD1	-	CAIRETGNPNSPLYF	TGTGCCATCAGGGAGACAGGGAACCCTAATTCACCCCTCTACTTT
TRBV29-1	TRBJ1-2	-	-	CSVEDFIGQGWGYTF	TGCAGCGTTGAAGATTTTATAGGGCAGGGGTGGGGCTACACCTTC
TRBV2	TRBJ2-7	TRBD1	many	CASSEEGAGNYEQYF	TGTGCCAGCAGTGAAGAGGGGGCAGGGAACTACGAGCAGTACTTC
TRBV19	TRBJ2-6	-	-	CASSEVRAGANVLTF	TGTGCCAGTAGTGAGGTGAGGGCTGGGGCCAACGTCCTGACTTTC
TRBV20-1	TRBJ2-7	-	-	CSAPTGPASSYEQYF	TGCAGTGCTCCCACGGGACCCGCGAGCTCCTACGAGCAGTACTTC
TRBV5-1	TRBJ2-2	-	few	CASSDIGKGSNTGELFF	TGCGCCAGCAGCGACATAGGGAAAGGATCGAACACCGGGGAGCTGTTTTTT
TRBV15	TRBJ2-1	TRBD2	-	CATIPSGNSYNEQFF	TGTGCCACCATCCCAAGCGGGAATTCCTACAATGAGCAGTTCTTC
TRBV28	TRBJ2-2	-	few	CASIQTLAGPTGELFF	TGTGCCAGCATCCAAACCCTTGCGGGCCCTACCGGGGAGCTGTTTTTT
TRBV6-5	TRBJ1-2	-	-	CASSYSSGEGYGYTF	TGTGCCAGCAGTTACTCATCAGGGGAGGGGTATGGCTACACCTTC
TRBV4-1	TRBJ2-7	TRBD2	few	CASSQTPGTSGRAGGEQYF	TGCGCCAGCAGCCAGACCCCCGGGACTAGCGGGAGGGCCGGGGGCGAGCAGTACTTC